A few counts support the clone carrying this T cell receptor beta chain. Its antigen is not known. The sample belongs to a study of identical twins. Study results and limitations: The models gave estimates that fell short of the out-of-frame TCR alpha sharing seen in monozygotic twins. In zero-insertion analyses, partial confounding could arise from invariant MAIT and iNKT cells.

V lost 8 bases to trimming and J lost 4 bases, with 8 bases between them. The CDR3 is made up of 11 amino acids. Germline V lookup: CDR1 LGHDT, CDR2 YNNKEL (reference sequence). Template switching (which added a universal primer site) was used, and cDNA carried unique molecular identifiers. One entry per CDR3 protein, called by TCRdb with MiXCR from the 5' RACE reads. The sample shows about 500,000 distinct CDR3 sequences, 13% to 15% of them seen only once. The same sample was also used in a study of yellow fever vaccine responses in identical twins. That report notes: Twins' vaccine T cell response reportedly seemed partly convergent, partly personalized.

The sequenced material came from CD4+ T cells sorted from blood. This clonotype was obtained from a woman aged 18-29 years in good health. This chain joins TRBV3-1 and TRBJ1-1; D is undetermined. For the CDR3, the DNA is TGTGCCAGCGGGTCTTCCACTGAAGCTTTCTTT. Amino acid sequence: CASGSSTEAFF.